This section outlines one T cell receptor beta chain sequence together with its context. Its matching antigen is unknown. Clones were sequenced by immunoSEQ multiplex PCR, and TCRdb holds only the in-frame ones, with some missing. The table shows 120,000 or so clones, with approximately 95% occurring only once. This sample was included in a study of cytomegalovirus exposure and HLA in healthy donors. General study results and limits: CMV antigen specificity of a few CMV-associated chains was confirmed in vitro. The finding came from a later analysis; first-cohort TCR clusters tended to co-occur in the 90 to 150 validation repertoires. Despite most TCR sequences being rare, some public TCRs occurred in many donors.

Germline V gives CDR1 MNHNY, CDR2 SVGAGI (reference sequence). The V gene lost 2 bases and the J gene lost 6 bases, with 16 bases spanning the gap. The CDR3 is made up of 15 amino acids. Material for sequencing was PBMCs. The TCR sequence derives from a man aged 18 to 30 in good health and CMV-seronegative. This chain links TRBV6-6 with TRBJ2-5, with no clear D. CDR3 DNA sequence: TGTGCCAGCAGTTACAGTGACGGGTCGTATAAGACCCAGTACTTC. Residues: CASSYSDGSYKTQYF.